This T cell receptor (beta chain) was sequenced for a study of T cell repertoires in cytomegalovirus infection. Looking at the study overall: CMV epitopes in the study were HLA-C-restricted (recently identified) and HLA-B-restricted (well studied).

Ten or more counts support this clonotype. Its antigen is not identified. In germline, CDR1 is SGHVS, CDR2 FQNEAQ. The length of the CDR3 is 13 residues. V lost 0 bases to trimming and J lost 1 base, with 3 bases between them. TCRdb re-analysed the reads in MiXCR, keeping a single row per CDR3 protein. In the table there are 110,000 or so distinct CDR3 sequences, 30% to 35% of which are singletons. The source of this sequence is a human donor in good health (CMV status not recorded). Some clones in this sample may be carry-over from other donors' samples. The source material was CD8+ T cells from cultured PBMCs, sampled from culture after CMV antigen stimulation. This chain connects TRBV7-8 to TRBJ1-1; D not resolved. The CDR3 region is CASSLARNTEAFF. The CDR3 DNA reads as TGTGCCAGCAGCTTAGCCAGGAACACTGAAGCTTTCTTT.